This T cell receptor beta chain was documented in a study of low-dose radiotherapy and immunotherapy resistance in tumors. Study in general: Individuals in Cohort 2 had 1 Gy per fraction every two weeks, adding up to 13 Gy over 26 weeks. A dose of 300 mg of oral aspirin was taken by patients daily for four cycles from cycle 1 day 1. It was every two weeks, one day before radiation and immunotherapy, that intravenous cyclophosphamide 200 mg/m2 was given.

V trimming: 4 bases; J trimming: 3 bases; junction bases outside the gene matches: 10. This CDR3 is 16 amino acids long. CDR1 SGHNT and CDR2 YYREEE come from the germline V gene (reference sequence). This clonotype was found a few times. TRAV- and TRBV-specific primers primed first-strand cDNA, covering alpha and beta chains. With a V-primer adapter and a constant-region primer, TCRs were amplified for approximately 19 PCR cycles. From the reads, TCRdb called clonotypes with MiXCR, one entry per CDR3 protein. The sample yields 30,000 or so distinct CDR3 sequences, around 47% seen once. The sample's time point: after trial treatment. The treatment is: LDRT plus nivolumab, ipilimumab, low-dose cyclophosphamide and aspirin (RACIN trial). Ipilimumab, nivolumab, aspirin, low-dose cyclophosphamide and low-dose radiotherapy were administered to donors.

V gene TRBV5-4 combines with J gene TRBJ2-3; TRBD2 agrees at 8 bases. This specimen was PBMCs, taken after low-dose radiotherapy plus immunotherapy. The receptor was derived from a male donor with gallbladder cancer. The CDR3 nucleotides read TGTGCCAGCAGCCGCCTACTAGCGGCGTCGACAGATACGCAGTATTTT. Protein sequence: CASSRLLAASTDTQYF.